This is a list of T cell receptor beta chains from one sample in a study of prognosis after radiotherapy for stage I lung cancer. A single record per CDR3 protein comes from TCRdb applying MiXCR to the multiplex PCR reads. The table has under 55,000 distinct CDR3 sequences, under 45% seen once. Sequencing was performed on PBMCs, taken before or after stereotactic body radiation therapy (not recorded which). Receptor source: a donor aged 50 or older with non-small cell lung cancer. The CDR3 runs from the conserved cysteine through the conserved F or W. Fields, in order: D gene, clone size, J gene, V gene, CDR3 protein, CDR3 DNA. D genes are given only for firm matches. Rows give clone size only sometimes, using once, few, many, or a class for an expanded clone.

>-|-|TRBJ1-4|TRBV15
CDTSRDPIATNEKLFF
TGTGACACCAGCAGAGATCCGATTGCAACTAATGAAAAACTGTTTTTT
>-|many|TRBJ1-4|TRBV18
CASSPTGLTNEKLFF
TGTGCCAGCTCACCGACAGGACTGACTAATGAAAAACTGTTTTTT
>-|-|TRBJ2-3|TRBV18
CTSSRHGDTDTQYF
TGTACCAGCTCACGACATGGGGACACAGATACGCAGTATTTT
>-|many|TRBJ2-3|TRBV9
CASSVEAASRDTQYF
TGTGCCAGCAGCGTAGAGGCGGCTTCAAGAGATACGCAGTATTTT
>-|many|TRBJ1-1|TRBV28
CATQPASAAEAFF
TGTGCCACCCAACCTGCGTCCGCTGCGGAAGCTTTCTTT
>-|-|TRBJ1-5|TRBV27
CASPERAGVNQPQHF
TGTGCCAGCCCCGAGAGGGCAGGGGTCAATCAGCCCCAGCATTTT
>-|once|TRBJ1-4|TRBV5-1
CASSLQVGDEKLFF
TGCGCCAGCAGCTTGCAGGTCGGTGATGAAAAACTGTTTTTT
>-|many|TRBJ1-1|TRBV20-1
CSVSPVGPDTEAFF
TGCAGTGTCTCACCGGTTGGGCCCGACACTGAAGCTTTCTTT
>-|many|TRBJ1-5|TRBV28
CATIRAGNQPQHF
TGTGCCACCATCCGCGCGGGTAATCAGCCCCAGCATTTT
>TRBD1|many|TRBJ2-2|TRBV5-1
CASRWDRQTTGELFF
TGCGCCAGCAGATGGGACAGGCAAACAACCGGGGAGCTGTTTTTT
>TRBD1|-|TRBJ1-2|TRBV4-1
CASSQSGRGSYGYTF
TGCGCCAGCAGCCAAAGCGGCAGGGGGAGCTATGGCTACACCTTC
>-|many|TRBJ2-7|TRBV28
CASSLGGSGRYEQYF
TGTGCCAGCAGTTTAGGTGGTTCAGGGAGGTACGAGCAGTACTTC
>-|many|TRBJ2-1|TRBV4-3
CASSQDVGLYEQFF
TGCGCCAGCAGCCAAGATGTAGGGTTGTATGAGCAGTTCTTC
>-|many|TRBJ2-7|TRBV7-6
CASSAPTESYEQYF
TGTGCCAGCAGCGCCCCGACGGAGAGTTACGAGCAGTACTTC
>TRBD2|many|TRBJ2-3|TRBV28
CASSTGGRAGGVNTQYF
TGTGCCAGCAGTACGGGCGGGAGGGCGGGAGGGGTTAATACGCAGTATTTT
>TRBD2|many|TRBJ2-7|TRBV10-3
CAISGRGVYEQYF
TGTGCCATCAGTGGGCGGGGGGTCTACGAGCAGTACTTC
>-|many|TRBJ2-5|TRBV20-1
CSALWETQYF
TGCAGTGCTCTGTGGGAGACCCAGTACTTC
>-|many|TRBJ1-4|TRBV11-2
CASSLSRITNEKLFF
TGTGCCAGCAGCTTATCCAGAATTACTAATGAAAAACTGTTTTTT
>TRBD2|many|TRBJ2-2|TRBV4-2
CASSQDRAGGNTGELFF
TGTGCCAGCAGCCAAGATCGAGCGGGAGGGAACACCGGGGAGCTGTTTTTT
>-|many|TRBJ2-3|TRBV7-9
CASSSEKTSGRTDTQYF
TGTGCCAGCAGCTCTGAGAAGACTAGTGGTCGCACAGATACGCAGTATTTT
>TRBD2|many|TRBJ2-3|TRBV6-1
CASSAGTSFGDTQYF
TGTGCCAGCAGTGCCGGGACTAGCTTTGGAGATACGCAGTATTTT
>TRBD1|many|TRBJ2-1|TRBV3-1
CASSTGTGGDEQFF
TGTGCCAGCAGCACCGGGACAGGCGGGGATGAGCAGTTCTTC
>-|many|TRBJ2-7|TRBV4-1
CASSQEGSYEQYF
TGCGCCAGCAGCCAAGAAGGGAGCTACGAGCAGTACTTC
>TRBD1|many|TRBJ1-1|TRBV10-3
CAISEPGTGTFF
TGTGCCATCAGTGAGCCCGGGACAGGGACTTTCTTT
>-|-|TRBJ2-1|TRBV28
CASNAGRRAVF
TGTGCCAGCAACGCCGGGCGCAGAGCGGTCTTC
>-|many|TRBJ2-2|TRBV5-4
CASSFYNTGELFF
TGTGCCAGCAGCTTTTATAACACCGGGGAGCTGTTTTTT
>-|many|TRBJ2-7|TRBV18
CASSPPGILGEQYF
TGTGCCAGCTCACCGCCCGGGATCCTTGGCGAGCAGTACTTC
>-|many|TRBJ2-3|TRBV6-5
CASSYKSVPSTDTQYF
TGTGCCAGCAGTTACAAAAGCGTCCCAAGCACAGATACGCAGTATTTT
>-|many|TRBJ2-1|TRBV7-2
CASSLDRGTWGEQFF
TGTGCCAGCAGCTTAGATAGAGGGACCTGGGGTGAGCAGTTCTTC
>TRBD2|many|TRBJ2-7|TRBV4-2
CASSQDTGGEQYF
TGTGCCAGCAGCCAAGATACGGGGGGGGAGCAGTACTTC
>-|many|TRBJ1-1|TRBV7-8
CASSLVGGNTEAFF
TGTGCCAGCAGCTTAGTGGGGGGTAACACTGAAGCTTTCTTT
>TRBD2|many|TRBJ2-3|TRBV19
CASSIPSGSTDTQYF
TGTGCCAGTAGTATCCCTAGCGGAAGCACAGATACGCAGTATTTT
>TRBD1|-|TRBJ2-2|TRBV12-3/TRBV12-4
CASSSRDRGRHGVELFF
TGTGCCAGCAGTTCAAGGGACAGGGGGCGTCATGGCGTGGAGCTGTTTTTT
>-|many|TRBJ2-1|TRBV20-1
CSARDSASEQFF
TGCAGTGCTAGAGACTCAGCGAGTGAGCAGTTCTTC
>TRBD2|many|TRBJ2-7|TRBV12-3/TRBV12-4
CASAGGDYEQYF
TGTGCCAGCGCCGGGGGGGACTACGAGCAGTACTTC
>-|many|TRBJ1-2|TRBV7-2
CASSRRPDPGGYGYTF
TGTGCCAGCAGCCGCAGACCAGACCCCGGCGGCTATGGCTACACCTTC
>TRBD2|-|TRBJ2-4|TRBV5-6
CASSFSLAGIAKNIQYF
TGTGCCAGCAGCTTTTCCCTAGCGGGGATAGCCAAAAACATTCAGTACTTC
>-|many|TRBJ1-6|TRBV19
CASSIGRSPLHF
TGTGCCAGTAGTATAGGACGTTCACCCCTCCACTTT
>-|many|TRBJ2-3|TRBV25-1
CASSDRSRTDTQYF
TGTGCCAGCAGTGATCGCAGCCGCACAGATACGCAGTATTTT
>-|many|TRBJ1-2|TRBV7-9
CASSLTGSTNYGYTF
TGTGCCAGCAGCTTAACAGGGTCCACTAACTATGGCTACACCTTC
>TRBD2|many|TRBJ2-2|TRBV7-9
CASSLPPWGRVDTGELFF
TGTGCCAGCAGCTTACCCCCTTGGGGGAGGGTTGACACCGGGGAGCTGTTTTTT
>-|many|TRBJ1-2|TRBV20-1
CSARDLRGDIGYTF
TGCAGTGCTAGAGATCTACGAGGGGATATCGGATACACCTTC
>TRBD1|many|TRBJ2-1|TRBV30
CAWSVLFDRGYNEQFF
TGTGCCTGGAGTGTCCTCTTCGACAGGGGCTACAATGAGCAGTTCTTC
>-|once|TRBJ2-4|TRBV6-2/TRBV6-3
CASSLPGAKSIQYF
TGTGCCAGCAGCCTCCCCGGGGCGAAGAGCATTCAGTACTTC
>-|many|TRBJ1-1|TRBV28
CASSSAEIYKNTEAFF
TGTGCCAGCAGTTCCGCGGAAATATACAAGAACACTGAAGCTTTCTTT
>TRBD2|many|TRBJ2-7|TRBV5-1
CASSSIAGGDSEQYF
TGCGCCAGCAGCTCAATAGCGGGAGGAGACTCCGAGCAGTACTTC
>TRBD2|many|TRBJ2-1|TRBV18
CASSPGLAFYNEQFF
TGTGCCAGCTCACCGGGACTAGCTTTTTACAATGAGCAGTTCTTC
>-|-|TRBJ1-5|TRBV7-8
CASSLGVFYPGNQPQHF
TGTGCCAGCAGCTTAGGGGTGTTCTACCCTGGCAATCAGCCCCAGCATTTT